This entry features one T cell receptor (beta chain) sequence. This sample was included in a study of memory CD4+ T cells and cytomegalovirus serostatus. Study summary: Donors were healthy Belgian adults, under 10 CMV seropositive and 24 seronegative.

Repertoires were generated with immunoSEQ multiplex PCR, while TCRdb's copy carries only in-frame clones and drops some. Here the sample spans 50,000 to 75,000 clones, roughly four fifths being singletons. Germline V gene sequence: CDR1 SGHDT, CDR2 YYEEEE. This CDR3 is 14 amino acids long. V shed 6 bases, J shed 0 bases, and the junction held 4 bases outside the gene matches. Single viable CD3+CD4+CD8-CD45RO+ cells were sorted as the memory CD4+ T cells. Positive selection with CD4 microbeads enriched total CD4+ T cells. Sequencing was done on a sample of memory CD4+ T cells from blood. The TCR was taken from an adult in good health and CMV-seronegative. This rearrangement joins TRBV5-6 to TRBJ1-2; 8 bases line up with TRBD1. The CDR3 protein is CASNRQGTNYGYTF. The CDR3, as DNA: TGTGCCAGCAACCGACAGGGGACTAACTATGGCTACACCTTC.